These 12 T cell receptor beta chains came from one sample sequenced in a study of blood T cells in healthy people across ages. Then a second PCR, running roughly 7 to 11 cycles, was carried out with a sample-barcoded 5' primer and a J-beta primer mix. MiXCR, run by TCRdb on the 5' RACE reads, gives a single entry per CDR3 protein. The table includes around 1.5 million distinct CDR3 sequences, approximately 59% detected once. Sequencing used blood. The source is a man between 18 and 35 years old in good health.

The chain carries TRBV9 and TRBJ2-1; D gene uncertain. From germline, CDR1 is SGDLS and CDR2 YYNGEE. V was shortened by 1 base and J by 4 bases, with 9 bases between the two germline ends. This CDR3 comprises 14 residues. The CDR3 here is CASSVYNSYNEQFF. The CDR3 bases are TGTGCCAGCAGCGTATATAACAGTTACAATGAGCAGTTCTTC.

This clonotype was seen only a few times. The genes are TRBV7-9 and TRBJ2-1, with 7 bases that match TRBD2. V was clipped by 4 bases and J by 5 bases; unmatched bases: 8. Germline CDR1 SEHNR, CDR2 FQNEAQ (reference sequence). There are 15 residues in the CDR3. The CDR3 nucleotides are TGTGCCAGCAGCTCTCTAGCGGTAACCCACAATGAGCAGTTCTTC. As protein: CASSSLAVTHNEQFF.

This clonotype occurred a few times. The chain couples TRBV7-9 to TRBJ2-7; no clear D. The CDR3 runs to 14 residues. Germline-derived CDR1 and CDR2 are SEHNR and FQNEAQ (reference sequence). V lost 5 bases to trimming and J lost 3 bases, with 14 bases between them. This CDR3 is CASSPPGQHYEQYF. The CDR3 region has the DNA TGTGCCAGCAGCCCTCCGGGCCAGCACTACGAGCAGTACTTC.

The rearrangement uses TRBV4-3 and TRBJ2-4; 10 nucleotides align to TRBD2. The J call could be wrong; TRBJ2-7 is a better fit for the DNA end. The CDR3 contains 18 residues. Germline CDR1 and CDR2: LGHNA and YSLEER. CDR3 DNA: TGCGCCAGCAGCCGAGCTCGGGTGAGCGGGGGGGAACCCTACGAGCAGTACTTC. The encoded protein is CASSRARVSGGEPYEQYF.

This rearrangement joins TRBV7-2 to TRBJ2-1; TRBD2 might be the D (6 bases). The CDR3 sequence is 15 residues long. V gave up 7 bases and J gave up 3 bases, with 16 bases separating them. Germline V gene data show CDR1 as SGHTA and CDR2 as FQGNSA. CDR3 sequence reads: CASTIAATSYNEQFF. CDR3 bases: TGTGCCAGCACCATAGCGGCGACTAGCTACAATGAGCAGTTCTTC.

The J gene is TRBJ1-1, the V gene TRBV12-3 or TRBV12-4; 10 bases align to TRBD1. This CDR3 has 12 residues. The V and J ends lost 6 bases and 12 bases, in that order; junction bases with no gene match: 7. This CDR3 is CASSSRDRGTFF. The CDR3 bases are TGTGCCAGCAGCTCCCGGGACAGGGGAACTTTCTTT.

This clonotype was counted between two and nine times. The chain is built from TRBV12-3 or TRBV12-4 and TRBJ1-5; tentatively, D is TRBD1 (6 bases). Trimming shortened V by 7 bases and J by 6 bases, and 13 bases separated the two germline ends. The CDR3 has 13 residues. The CDR3: CASTLAGAQPQHF. Written as DNA, the CDR3 is TGTGCCAGCACCCTGGCAGGGGCTCAGCCCCAGCATTTT.

The chain joins TRBV7-6 to TRBJ2-2; 7 nucleotides agree with TRBD2. Losses at the gene ends were 1 base for V and 3 bases for J; bases not matched to a gene: 8. This CDR3 is 17 amino acids long. Germline CDR1 is SGHVS and CDR2 is FNYEAQ. The DNA for the CDR3 is TGTGCCAGCAGCTTAGGCCGATCCGGGAGGTACACCGGGGAGCTGTTTTTT. Translating it yields CASSLGRSGRYTGELFF.

The chain is built from TRBV20-1 and TRBJ1-4, with a tentative D call TRBD1 (6 bases). Germline loops: CDR1 DFQATT, CDR2 SNEGSKA (reference sequence). V was trimmed by 3 bases and J by 4 bases, leaving 9 bases between them. The CDR3 has 13 amino acids. CDR3: CSARDSLNEKLFF. CDR3 nucleotides: TGCAGTGCTAGGGACAGCCTTAATGAAAAACTGTTTTTT.

The chain uses TRBV6-2 or TRBV6-3 and TRBJ1-5, with TRBD1 identical over 7 bases. V lost 5 bases to trimming and J lost 4 bases; unmatched junction nucleotides: 8. This CDR3 has 15 residues. From germline, CDR1 is MNHEY and CDR2 SVGEGT. The CDR3 loop is CASSHLGQINQPQHF. The CDR3 DNA sequence: TGTGCCAGCAGTCACCTGGGACAGATTAATCAGCCCCAGCATTTT.

The V call is TRBV6-2 or TRBV6-3, the J call TRBJ2-2; 9 positions agree with TRBD1. J lost 6 bases, V lost 2 bases, and 10 bases had no gene match. The germline gives CDR1 MNHEY, CDR2 SVGEGT. CDR3 length: 17 amino acids. The CDR3 loop is CASSYHGPGQGSGELFF. The CDR3, as DNA: TGTGCCAGCAGTTACCACGGCCCGGGACAGGGTTCCGGGGAGCTGTTTTTT.

The rearrangement links TRBV7-8 to TRBJ2-7; D gene uncertain. V was pared by 5 bases and J by 3 bases, with 14 bases between. This CDR3 contains 14 residues. The germline gives CDR1 SGHVS, CDR2 FQNEAQ. The CDR3 DNA is TGTGCCAGCAGCCCCAATCATGCTCTCTACGAGCAGTACTTC. Amino acids: CASSPNHALYEQYF. Drawing the rest from reference TRBV7-8 and TRBJ2-7, the complete variable domain is GAGVSQSPRYKVAKRGQDVALRCDPISGHVSLFWYQQALGQGPEFLTYFQNEAQLDKSGLPSDRFFAERPEGSVSTLKIQRTQQEDSAVYLCASSPNHALYEQYFGPGTRLTVT.